The entry below describes one T cell receptor (beta chain). The sample originates from a study of blood T cell repertoires in COVID-19. Study members were between about 18 and 90 years old and lived in about two dozen US regions. The method was immunoSEQ multiplex PCR; TCRdb's version includes in-frame clones alone and lacks a portion of them. The sample contains about 130,000 clones, around nine tenths of which appear only once. The TCR comes from a woman aged 50 to 60 who had recovered from COVID-19. The specimen sequenced was PBMCs or T cells enriched from blood (not recorded which).

CDR3 DNA: TGTGCCAGCAGTTACTTCGGGGGGCAACGGACAGATACGCAGTATTTT. Translating it yields CASSYFGGQRTDTQYF. The chain joins TRBV6-2 or TRBV6-3 to TRBJ2-3; D is possibly TRBD2 (7 bases). CDR1 is MNHEY, CDR2 SVGEGT, per germline. The V end was cut by 1 base, the J end by 3 bases, with 14 bases between. The CDR3 contains 16 residues.